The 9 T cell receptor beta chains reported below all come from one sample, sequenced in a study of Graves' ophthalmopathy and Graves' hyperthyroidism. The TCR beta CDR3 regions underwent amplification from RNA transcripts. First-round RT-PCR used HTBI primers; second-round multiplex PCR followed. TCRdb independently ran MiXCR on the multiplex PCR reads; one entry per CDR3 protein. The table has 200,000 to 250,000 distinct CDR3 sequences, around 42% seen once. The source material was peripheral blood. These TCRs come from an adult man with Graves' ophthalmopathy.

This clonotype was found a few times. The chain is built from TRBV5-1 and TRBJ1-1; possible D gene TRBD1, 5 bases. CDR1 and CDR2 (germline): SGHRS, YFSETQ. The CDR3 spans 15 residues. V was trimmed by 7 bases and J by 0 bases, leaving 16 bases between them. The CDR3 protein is CASYDGGRMNTEAFF. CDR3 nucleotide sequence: TGCGCCAGCTACGATGGGGGTCGTATGAACACTGAAGCTTTCTTT.

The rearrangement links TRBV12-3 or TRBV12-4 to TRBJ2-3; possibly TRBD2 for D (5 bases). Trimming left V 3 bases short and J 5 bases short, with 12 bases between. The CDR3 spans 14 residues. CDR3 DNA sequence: TGTGCCAGCAGTTTTACTAGTCTGGAAGATACGCAGTATTTT. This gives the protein CASSFTSLEDTQYF.

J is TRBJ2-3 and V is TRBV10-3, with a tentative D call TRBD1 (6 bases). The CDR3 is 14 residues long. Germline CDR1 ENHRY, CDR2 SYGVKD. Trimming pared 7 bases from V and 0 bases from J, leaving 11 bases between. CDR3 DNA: TGTGCCATCACGAGGGGGTCTAGCACAGATACGCAGTATTTT. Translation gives CAITRGSSTDTQYF.

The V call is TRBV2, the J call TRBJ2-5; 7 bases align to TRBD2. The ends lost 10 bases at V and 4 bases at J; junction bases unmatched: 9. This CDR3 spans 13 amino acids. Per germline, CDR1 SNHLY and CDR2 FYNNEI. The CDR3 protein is CANRRGFRETQYF. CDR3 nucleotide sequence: TGTGCCAACCGGCGGGGGTTCCGAGAGACCCAGTACTTC. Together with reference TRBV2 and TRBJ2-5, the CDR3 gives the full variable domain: EPEVTQTPSHQVTQMGQEVILRCVPISNHLYFYWYRQILGQKVEFLVSFYNNEISEKSEIFDDQFSVERPDGSNFTLKIRSTKLEDSAMYFCANRRGFRETQYFGPGTRLLVL.

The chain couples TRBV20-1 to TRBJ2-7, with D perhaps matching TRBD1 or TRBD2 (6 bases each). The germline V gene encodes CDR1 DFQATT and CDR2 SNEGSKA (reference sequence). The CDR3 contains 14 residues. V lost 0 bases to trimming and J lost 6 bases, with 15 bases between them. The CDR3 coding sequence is TGCAGTGCTAGAGAGAGGGGGGCGGTAGGCGAGCAGTACTTC. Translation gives CSARERGAVGEQYF.

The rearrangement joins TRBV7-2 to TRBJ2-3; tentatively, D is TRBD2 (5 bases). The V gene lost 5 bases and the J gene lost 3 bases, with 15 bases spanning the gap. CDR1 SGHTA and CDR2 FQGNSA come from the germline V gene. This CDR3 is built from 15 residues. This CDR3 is CASSRGGPKTDTQYF. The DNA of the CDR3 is TGTGCCAGCAGCCGTGGAGGACCCAAGACAGATACGCAGTATTTT.

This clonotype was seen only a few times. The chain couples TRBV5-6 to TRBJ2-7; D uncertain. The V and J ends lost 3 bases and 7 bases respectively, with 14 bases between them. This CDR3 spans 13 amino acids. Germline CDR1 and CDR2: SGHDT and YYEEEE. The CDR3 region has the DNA TGTGCCAGCAGCTCCGCAGATGCGTATGAGCAGTACTTC. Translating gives CASSSADAYEQYF.

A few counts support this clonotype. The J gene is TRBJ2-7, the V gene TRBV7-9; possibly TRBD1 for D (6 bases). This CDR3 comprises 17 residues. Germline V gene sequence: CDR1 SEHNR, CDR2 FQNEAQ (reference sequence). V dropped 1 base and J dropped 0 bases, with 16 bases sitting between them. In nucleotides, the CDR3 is TGTGCCAGCAGCTTAGGCATGACAGGCGGAACCTCCTACGAGCAGTACTTC. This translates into CASSLGMTGGTSYEQYF.

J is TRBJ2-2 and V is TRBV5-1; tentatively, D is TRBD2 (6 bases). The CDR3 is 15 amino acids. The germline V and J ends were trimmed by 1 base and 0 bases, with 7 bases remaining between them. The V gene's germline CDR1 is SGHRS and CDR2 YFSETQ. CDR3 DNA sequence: TGCGCCAGCAGCTTGTGGGGGGCGAACACCGGGGAGCTGTTTTTT. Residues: CASSLWGANTGELFF.